This is a list of T cell receptor beta chains from one sample in a study of glioma-infiltrating T cells after dendritic cell vaccination. Generated by immunoSEQ multiplex PCR, the TCRdb table keeps only in-frame clones and is missing some. The sample carries approximately 85,000 clones, about 85% recorded once. The sample consisted of blood, taken after dendritic cell vaccination. These receptors were obtained from a human donor with glioblastoma. The CDR3 runs from the conserved cysteine through the conserved F or W. Each record gives: clone size, D gene, J gene, V gene, CDR3 protein, CDR3 DNA. D genes are given only for firm matches. Clone sizes are given selectively: once, few, many, or a class where the clone is expanded.

size: once
D: TRBD2
J: TRBJ2-5
V: TRBV7-2
CDR3: CASSYIGPTSGSVETQYF
DNA: TGTGCCAGCAGCTACATTGGTCCCACTAGCGGGAGTGTCGAGACCCAGTACTTC

size: .
D: TRBD2
J: TRBJ2-5
V: TRBV7-8
CDR3: CASSQGLAGSGETQYF
DNA: TGTGCCAGCAGCCAGGGACTAGCGGGAAGCGGAGAGACCCAGTACTTC

size: .
D: TRBD1
J: TRBJ2-7
V: TRBV19
CDR3: CASRGTGEREQYF
DNA: TGTGCCAGTAGGGGGACAGGGGAAAGGGAGCAGTACTTC

size: .
D: TRBD1
J: TRBJ1-5
V: TRBV19
CDR3: CASNRGNEGPPQHF
DNA: TGTGCCAGCAACAGGGGAAACGAAGGTCCGCCCCAGCATTTT

size: .
D: .
J: TRBJ2-3
V: TRBV27
CDR3: CASSLWSRGVGGHTDTQYF
DNA: TGTGCCAGCAGTTTATGGTCTAGGGGTGTTGGGGGCCACACAGATACGCAGTATTTT

size: .
D: .
J: TRBJ2-3
V: TRBV18
CDR3: CASSRQGRAHTDTQYF
DNA: TGTGCCAGCTCACGCCAGGGGCGAGCCCACACAGATACGCAGTATTTT

size: .
D: .
J: TRBJ1-1
V: TRBV19
CDR3: CASSIFPMNTEAFF
DNA: TGTGCCAGTAGTATTTTTCCCATGAACACTGAAGCTTTCTTT

size: .
D: TRBD1
J: TRBJ1-1
V: TRBV28
CDR3: CASSPQGQGGTEAFF
DNA: TGTGCCAGCAGCCCCCAAGGACAGGGGGGCACTGAAGCTTTCTTT

size: .
D: .
J: TRBJ2-7
V: TRBV19
CDR3: CASSQGPYEQYF
DNA: TGTGCCAGTAGTCAGGGGCCCTACGAGCAGTACTTC

size: .
D: .
J: TRBJ1-2
V: TRBV28
CDR3: CASSLTGYGYTF
DNA: TGTGCCAGCAGTTTAACCGGCTATGGCTACACCTTC

size: .
D: .
J: TRBJ1-2
V: TRBV7-2
CDR3: CASTKTDSSYTF
DNA: TGTGCCAGCACCAAGACAGACAGTAGCTACACCTTC

size: .
D: .
J: TRBJ1-1
V: TRBV7-3
CDR3: CASSLNISGGQMNTEAFF
DNA: TGTGCCAGCAGCTTAAACATCAGTGGCGGACAGATGAACACTGAAGCTTTCTTT

size: .
D: TRBD1
J: TRBJ2-7
V: TRBV2
CDR3: CASSKDRGFYEQYF
DNA: TGTGCCAGCAGTAAAGACAGGGGTTTCTACGAGCAGTACTTC

size: .
D: .
J: TRBJ2-3
V: TRBV7-5
CDR3: CVRSTGQGTDTQYF
DNA: TGTGTCAGAAGCACGGGACAGGGGACCGATACGCAGTATTTT

size: .
D: .
J: TRBJ2-1
V: TRBV9
CDR3: CASSVEGTLYNEQFF
DNA: TGTGCCAGCAGCGTAGAGGGGACTCTCTACAATGAGCAGTTCTTC

size: .
D: .
J: TRBJ2-5
V: TRBV7-2
CDR3: CASSLDRTVVQETQYF
DNA: TGTGCCAGCAGCTTAGACCGGACAGTGGTGCAAGAGACCCAGTACTTC

size: once
D: .
J: TRBJ1-5
V: TRBV6-1
CDR3: CASSELGGKGFGNQPQHF
DNA: TGTGCCAGCAGTGAACTGGGGGGAAAAGGATTCGGCAATCAGCCCCAGCATTTT

size: .
D: .
J: TRBJ1-4
V: TRBV5-1
CDR3: CASSPGGANEKLFF
DNA: TGCGCCAGCAGCCCCGGGGGAGCTAATGAAAAACTGTTTTTT

size: .
D: TRBD1
J: TRBJ1-2
V: TRBV6-1
CDR3: CASRGGDRGSDYTF
DNA: TGTGCCAGTCGGGGGGGGGACAGGGGGTCGGACTACACCTTC

size: .
D: TRBD2
J: TRBJ2-7
V: TRBV5-4
CDR3: CASSSRTSGYEQYF
DNA: TGTGCCAGCAGCTCGCGGACTAGCGGGTACGAGCAGTACTTC

size: .
D: TRBD1
J: TRBJ1-2
V: TRBV7-2
CDR3: CASSLVGQGARGYTF
DNA: TGTGCCAGCAGCTTAGTGGGACAGGGGGCGAGGGGCTACACCTTC

size: .
D: .
J: TRBJ2-2
V: TRBV9
CDR3: CASSVGHRGELFF
DNA: TGTGCCAGCAGCGTCGGACACCGCGGGGAGCTGTTTTTT

size: .
D: .
J: TRBJ1-5
V: TRBV7-3
CDR3: CASSLTSNQPQHF
DNA: TGTGCCAGCAGCTTAACCAGTAATCAGCCCCAGCATTTT

size: few
D: TRBD1
J: TRBJ2-7
V: TRBV7-8
CDR3: CASSFTEPGQGLRQYF
DNA: TGTGCCAGCAGCTTTACGGAACCGGGACAGGGGCTCCGGCAGTACTTC

size: .
D: TRBD2
J: TRBJ2-5
V: TRBV10-1
CDR3: CASSHPTSGTEETQYF
DNA: TGCGCCAGCAGTCACCCCACTAGCGGTACAGAGGAGACCCAGTACTTC

size: .
D: TRBD1
J: TRBJ2-2
V: TRBV12-5
CDR3: CASGRTGLAGELFF
DNA: TGTGCTAGTGGCCGGACAGGGCTCGCCGGGGAGCTGTTTTTT

size: .
D: .
J: TRBJ1-1
V: TRBV28
CDR3: CASSFSLNTEAFF
DNA: TGTGCCAGCAGTTTTTCATTGAACACTGAAGCTTTCTTT

size: .
D: TRBD1
J: TRBJ1-5
V: TRBV27
CDR3: CASSPGQGAQPQHF
DNA: TGTGCCAGCAGTCCTGGACAGGGGGCTCAGCCCCAGCATTTT

size: .
D: TRBD1
J: TRBJ1-2
V: TRBV28
CDR3: CASSTTGAYGYTF
DNA: TGTGCCAGCAGTACCACAGGGGCCTATGGCTACACCTTC

size: .
D: .
J: TRBJ1-2
V: TRBV10-3
CDR3: CAISESVTTQGYTF
DNA: TGTGCCATCAGTGAGTCAGTGACGACTCAAGGCTACACCTTC

size: .
D: .
J: TRBJ2-7
V: TRBV5-1
CDR3: CASSLVGRVYEQYF
DNA: TGCGCCAGCAGCTTGGTGGGCAGGGTCTACGAGCAGTACTTC

size: .
D: .
J: TRBJ2-2
V: TRBV7-2
CDR3: CASSFYTGELFF
DNA: TGTGCCAGCAGCTTCTACACCGGGGAGCTGTTTTTT

size: .
D: TRBD2
J: TRBJ2-2
V: TRBV9
CDR3: CASHPGRGENTGELFF
DNA: TGTGCCTCCCACCCGGGGCGGGGGGAGAACACCGGGGAGCTGTTTTTT

size: .
D: TRBD2
J: TRBJ2-1
V: TRBV9
CDR3: CASSVEESGRGYNEQFF
DNA: TGTGCCAGCAGCGTAGAGGAGAGCGGGAGAGGCTACAATGAGCAGTTCTTC

size: .
D: TRBD1
J: TRBJ1-4
V: TRBV28
CDR3: CASSLQGQGWEKLFF
DNA: TGTGCCAGCAGTTTGCAGGGACAGGGGTGGGAAAAACTGTTTTTT

size: .
D: .
J: TRBJ1-4
V: TRBV4-3
CDR3: CASSQGRGIAGPNEKLFF
DNA: TGCGCCAGCAGCCAGGGAAGGGGCATTGCAGGGCCTAATGAAAAACTGTTTTTT

size: .
D: .
J: TRBJ1-6
V: TRBV5-6
CDR3: CASRITGTPDSPLHF
DNA: TGTGCCAGCAGGATAACCGGGACACCTGACTCACCCCTCCACTTT

size: .
D: TRBD2
J: TRBJ2-1
V: TRBV6-5
CDR3: CASRRTSGTDNEQFF
DNA: TGTGCCAGCAGGCGTACTAGCGGGACCGACAATGAGCAGTTCTTC

size: .
D: .
J: TRBJ1-4
V: TRBV5-4
CDR3: CASSLGGATNEKLFF
DNA: TGTGCCAGCAGCTTGGGGGGGGCAACTAATGAAAAACTGTTTTTT

size: .
D: .
J: TRBJ2-3
V: TRBV5-1
CDR3: CASSLEHVADTQYF
DNA: TGCGCCAGCAGCTTGGAGCATGTGGCAGATACGCAGTATTTT

size: few
D: .
J: TRBJ1-5
V: TRBV21-1
CDR3: CASSPLARDRDRGNQPQHF
DNA: TGTGCCAGCAGCCCCCTTGCCCGGGACAGGGACAGGGGCAATCAGCCCCAGCATTTT

size: .
D: TRBD2
J: TRBJ2-1
V: TRBV19
CDR3: CASNSGGVSYNEQFF
DNA: TGTGCCAGTAATAGCGGGGGGGTTTCCTACAATGAGCAGTTCTTC

size: .
D: TRBD2
J: TRBJ2-5
V: TRBV15
CDR3: CATTGTSGLQETQYF
DNA: TGTGCCACCACAGGGACTAGCGGTCTCCAAGAGACCCAGTACTTC